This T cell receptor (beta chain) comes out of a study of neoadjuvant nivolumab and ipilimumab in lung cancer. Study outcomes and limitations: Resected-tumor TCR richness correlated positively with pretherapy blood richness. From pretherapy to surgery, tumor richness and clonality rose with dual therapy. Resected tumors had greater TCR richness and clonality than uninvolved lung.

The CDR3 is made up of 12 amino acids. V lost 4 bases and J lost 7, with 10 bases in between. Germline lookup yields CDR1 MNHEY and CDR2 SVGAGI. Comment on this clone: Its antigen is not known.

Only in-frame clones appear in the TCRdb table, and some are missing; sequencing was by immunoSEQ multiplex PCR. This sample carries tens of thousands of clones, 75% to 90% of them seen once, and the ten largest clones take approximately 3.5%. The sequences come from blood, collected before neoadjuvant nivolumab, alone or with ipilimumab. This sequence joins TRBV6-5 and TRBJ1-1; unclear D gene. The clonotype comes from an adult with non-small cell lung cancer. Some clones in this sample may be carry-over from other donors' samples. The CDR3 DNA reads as TGTGCCAGCAGTTCAAGTAGTAGTGAAGCTTTCTTT. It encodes CASSSSSSEAFF.